This TCR beta chain was recorded in a study of T cells in Graves' hyperthyroidism and ophthalmopathy. Diagnostic decisions used clinical symptoms, serum thyroxine and TRAb, thyroid ultrasound and orbital computed tomography. The TCR beta CDR3 regions underwent amplification using RNA transcripts as the source. HTBI primers drove first-round RT-PCR of the TCR CDR3. TCRdb itself ran the multiplex PCR reads through MiXCR, one entry per CDR3 protein. The sample holds hundreds of thousands of distinct CDR3 sequences, roughly 15% seen once. The germline V gene has CDR1 PRHDT and CDR2 FYEKMQ (reference sequence). Germline trimming cut 5 bases from V and 4 bases from J; bases unmatched to any gene: 21. There are 19 residues in the CDR3. This clonotype has a count of ten or more.

The chain couples TRBV13 to TRBJ1-1; TRBD1 agrees at 8 bases. Source material: blood. The receptor comes from a woman between 35 and 50 years old with Graves' ophthalmopathy. In DNA form, the CDR3 reads TGTGCCAGCAGCGAAAGGACAGGGCCCCGTTTTCAGGCGAGCACTGAAGCTTTCTTT. Its translation: CASSERTGPRFQASTEAFF.